Listed below are T cell receptor beta chains from one sample, sequenced in a study of blood T cell repertoires in COVID-19. Some clones are missing from TCRdb's copy, which holds only in-frame ones; the method was immunoSEQ multiplex PCR. Here the sample spans approximately 200,000 clones, around 85% being singletons. The sequenced sample consisted of PBMCs or T cells enriched from blood (not recorded which). The receptors originated from a man between 40 and 49 years old who had recovered from COVID-19. CDR3s include the opening cysteine and the closing phenylalanine or tryptophan. The order of the fields is clone size, J gene, V gene, D gene, CDR3 DNA, CDR3 protein. D genes are given only for firm matches. Clone size is given for some rows only: seen once, a few or many times, or a class if the clone is expanded.

abundance: NA
j_gene: TRBJ2-7
v_gene: TRBV6-5
d_gene: TRBD1
CDR3nt: TGTGCCAGCAGTTATAGGGCCGGACAGGGGGCCAACGAGCAGTACTTC
CDR3aa: CASSYRAGQGANEQYF

abundance: NA
j_gene: TRBJ2-3
v_gene: TRBV7-3
d_gene: NA
CDR3nt: TGTGCCAGCAGCAGTAACCGGGGAGATACGCAGTATTTT
CDR3aa: CASSSNRGDTQYF

abundance: NA
j_gene: TRBJ2-3
v_gene: TRBV12-5
d_gene: NA
CDR3nt: TGTGCTAGTGGTTCCCCGGGACATTCTAGCACAGATACGCAGTATTTT
CDR3aa: CASGSPGHSSTDTQYF

abundance: NA
j_gene: TRBJ2-2
v_gene: TRBV6-5
d_gene: NA
CDR3nt: TGTGCCAGCAGTCTCAGGGGGGCGAACACCGGGGAGCTGTTTTTT
CDR3aa: CASSLRGANTGELFF

abundance: NA
j_gene: TRBJ2-7
v_gene: TRBV30
d_gene: TRBD2
CDR3nt: TGTGCCTGGAGTTGGGGGGGCTCCTACGAGCAGTACTTC
CDR3aa: CAWSWGGSYEQYF

abundance: NA
j_gene: TRBJ2-7
v_gene: TRBV5-1
d_gene: NA
CDR3nt: TGCGCCAGCAGCTTGGGTGGGACTGGAGCCTACGAGCAGTACTTC
CDR3aa: CASSLGGTGAYEQYF

abundance: NA
j_gene: TRBJ2-1
v_gene: TRBV27
d_gene: TRBD2
CDR3nt: TGTGCCAGCAGTCCCCACGGGGGGAGCTCCTACAATGAGCAGTTCTTC
CDR3aa: CASSPHGGSSYNEQFF

abundance: once
j_gene: TRBJ2-1
v_gene: TRBV28
d_gene: TRBD1
CDR3nt: TGTGCCAGCATCGGAACCGGGACAGGGCCTGAGCAGTTCTTC
CDR3aa: CASIGTGTGPEQFF

abundance: NA
j_gene: TRBJ1-3
v_gene: TRBV29-1
d_gene: NA
CDR3nt: TGCAGCGCCGAAGGAAGGGGTGGAAACACCATATATTTT
CDR3aa: CSAEGRGGNTIYF

abundance: NA
j_gene: TRBJ2-1
v_gene: TRBV7-9
d_gene: TRBD2
CDR3nt: TGTGCCAGCAGCGAAACTAGCGGGCCCACCTACAATGAGCAGTTCTTC
CDR3aa: CASSETSGPTYNEQFF

abundance: NA
j_gene: TRBJ2-7
v_gene: TRBV5-5
d_gene: NA
CDR3nt: TGTGCCAGCAGCAAGGGGGGGGAGTACGAGCAGTACTTC
CDR3aa: CASSKGGEYEQYF